This passage covers 9 T cell receptor beta chains from one sample sequenced in a study of identical twins. TCRdb used MiXCR to reprocess the 5' RACE reads, holding one entry per CDR3 protein. Here the sample spans hundreds of thousands of distinct CDR3 sequences, roughly 6.2% being singletons. The sequenced sample consisted of naive T cells sorted from blood. The receptors were gathered from a man aged 18 to 29 in good health.

This clonotype has a handful of counts. The chain has TRBV27 and TRBJ1-2; D remains ambiguous. The CDR3 covers 14 residues. Germline CDR1 reads MNHEY; CDR2 reads SMNVEV (reference sequence). The V end lost 2 bases, the J end lost 1 base, and 8 bases lay between the germline ends. This chain's CDR3 is CASSLSPHNYGYTF. CDR3 in DNA: TGTGCCAGCAGTTTAAGTCCGCATAACTATGGCTACACCTTC.

The CDR3 here is CASSPTPTSGRALTHTDTQYF. CDR3 bases: TGTGCCAGCAGCCCTACTCCCACTAGCGGGAGGGCCCTTACACACACAGATACGCAGTATTTT. The chain uses TRBV11-1 and TRBJ2-3, with 13 bases aligning to TRBD2. The CDR3 length is 21 residues. Per germline, CDR1 SGHAT and CDR2 FQDESV (reference sequence). After removal of 5 bases from V and 2 bases from J, the junction contained 19 bases not matched to a gene. Together with reference TRBV11-1 and TRBJ2-3, the CDR3 gives the full variable domain: EAEVAQSPRYKITEKSQAVAFWCDPISGHATLYWYRQILGQGPELLVQFQDESVVDDSQLPKDRFSAERLKGVDSTLKIQPAELGDSAMYLCASSPTPTSGRALTHTDTQYFGPGTRLTVL.

The table lists this clonotype with a few counts. V gene TRBV7-2 combines with J gene TRBJ1-1; weak D call: TRBD1 (6 bases). The CDR3 covers 14 residues. Germline-derived CDR1 and CDR2 are SGHTA and FQGNSA. The germline V and J ends were trimmed by 4 bases and 8 bases, with 17 bases remaining between them. CDR3 protein: CASSSIQGTSEAFF. The CDR3 DNA follows: TGTGCCAGCAGCTCCATTCAGGGGACTTCAGAAGCTTTCTTT.

This clonotype was counted between two and nine times. J is TRBJ2-7 and V is TRBV7-9, with a possible D match to TRBD1 (5 bases). This CDR3 spans 15 amino acids. Germline V gene data show CDR1 as SEHNR and CDR2 as FQNEAQ (reference sequence). The V and J ends lost 3 bases and 0 bases respectively, with 12 bases between them. The CDR3 loop is CASSLVRQRSYEQYF. CDR3 nucleotides: TGTGCCAGCAGCTTGGTACGACAGCGCTCCTACGAGCAGTACTTC. The full variable domain, with the rest looked up from reference TRBV7-9 and TRBJ2-7, is DTGVSQNPRHKITKRGQNVTFRCDPISEHNRLYWYRQTLGQGPEFLTYFQNEAQLEKSRLLSDRFSAERPKGSFSTLEIQRTEQGDSAMYLCASSLVRQRSYEQYFGPGTRLTVT.

This clonotype occurred many times. This rearrangement joins TRBV4-3 to TRBJ2-7; the match to TRBD2 covers 7 bases. Germline V gene lookup returns CDR1 LGHNA and CDR2 YSLEER. After removal of 0 bases from V and 3 bases from J, the junction contained 11 bases not matched to a gene. The CDR3 is made up of 17 amino acids. CDR3 bases: TGCGCCAGCAGCCAAGATCATGCGGCTAGCGGTAGCTACGAGCAGTACTTC. This codes for CASSQDHAASGSYEQYF.

This clonotype was observed many times. The chain carries TRBV21-1 and TRBJ1-2. TRBV21-1 is marked as a pseudogene. The CDR3 is 13 residues long. The CDR3 spells CASSWGTEYGYTF. The CDR3 nucleotides are TGTGCCAGCAGCTGGGGGACTGAATATGGCTACACCTTC.

This sequence joins TRBV24-1 and TRBJ1-6, with 7 bases that match TRBD1. This CDR3 contains 17 residues. Germline lookup yields CDR1 KGHDR and CDR2 SFDVKD. Unmatched junction bases numbered 11, after V lost 3 bases and J lost 7 bases. DNA for the CDR3: TGTGCCACCAGTGATACTTACGGGACAGAAGCGAATTCACCCCTCCACTTT. Amino acids: CATSDTYGTEANSPLHF.

This clonotype appeared many times. The chain is built from TRBV2 and TRBJ1-1; no reliable D call. Germline assignment: CDR1 SNHLY and CDR2 FYNNEI. The CDR3 sequence is 13 residues long. V lost 0 bases and J 0 bases, leaving 2 bases between the germline ends. The CDR3 DNA follows: TGTGCCAGCAGTGAAGCGCTGAACACTGAAGCTTTCTTT. This codes for CASSEALNTEAFF.

This clonotype has a handful of counts. The chain uses TRBV3-1 and TRBJ2-1, with D uncertain. Trimming removed 2 bases from V and 9 bases from J, with 5 bases in between. CDR1 and CDR2 from the germline V gene are LGHDT and YNNKEL (reference sequence). The length of the CDR3 is 11 residues. The CDR3 DNA sequence: TGTGCCAGCAGCCAAAGGAGTGAGCAGTTCTTC. Protein sequence: CASSQRSEQFF.